The sequence of this TCR beta chain was determined in a study of OX40 agonist ivuxolimab in advanced cancers. This table comes from immunoSEQ multiplex PCR, and its TCRdb copy is limited to in-frame clones, with some not included. Among 45,000 to 60,000 clones listed, around 93% were seen once. The CDR3 has 15 residues. V lost 6 bases and J lost 1; bases outside the gene matches: 3. Looked up from germline, CDR1 is MNHEY and CDR2 is SVGAGI. The chain is built from TRBV6-5 and TRBJ2-2, with 9 nucleotides matching TRBD2. This specimen was CD4+ or CD8+ T cells sorted from blood, taken in a trial of the OX40 agonist ivuxolimab. The TCR comes from an adult with an advanced solid tumor such as melanoma, head and neck, liver or kidney cancer. The CDR3 DNA reads TGTGCCAGCAGCATGACTAGCGGGAACACCGGGGAGCTGTTTTTT. Protein sequence: CASSMTSGNTGELFF.